This T cell receptor (beta chain) comes out of a study of blood T cell repertoires in COVID-19. Background on the study: COVID-19 samples collected from the United States, Italy and Spain covered acute and convalescent phases. Sources were T cells, B-cell-depleted T cells, or PBMCs; the material itself was cDNA or gDNA.

In the original workflow: Reference gene primer amplification gave nucleated cell count estimates. The assay was immunoSEQ multiplex PCR, and TCRdb's table has in-frame clones only and misses some. V and J calls and clone size follow that table, whereas D and trimming were derived from the DNA. The table records 200,000 to 250,000 clones, around 88% of them present only once. Unmatched junction bases numbered 3, after V lost 4 bases and J lost 4 bases. The germline gives CDR1 SNHLY, CDR2 FYNNEI. The CDR3 runs 14 residues. The sequence derives from a woman in her twenties or thirties who had recovered from COVID-19. The sample taken for sequencing was peripheral blood. The chain has TRBV2 and TRBJ1-2; 10 bases match TRBD1. The CDR3 protein is CASSGTGGSYGYTF. The CDR3 nucleotides read TGTGCCAGCAGTGGGACAGGGGGTTCCTATGGCTACACCTTC.